This T cell receptor beta chain was found in a study of control samples from healthy donors and cancer patients. This CDR3 has 14 residues. V shed 8 bases and J shed 2 bases, with 13 bases lying between them. CDR1 is SGHTA and CDR2 is FQGNSA in the germline V gene. Some clones are missing from TCRdb's copy, which holds only in-frame ones; the method was immunoSEQ multiplex PCR. This sample has some 140,000 clones, with 80% to 95% found just once. The clonotype originates from a man younger than 45 in good health. The V and J genes are TRBV7-2 and TRBJ1-5; perhaps TRBD1 as D (6 bases). The sample was blood. DNA of the CDR3: TGTGCCAGCGGCGACAGGCGTGGCAATCAGCCCCAGCATTTT. The encoded protein is CASGDRRGNQPQHF.